This T cell receptor (beta chain) came from a study of blood T cells in healthy people across ages. Per germline, CDR1 GTSNPN and CDR2 SVGIG (reference sequence). The CDR3 loop spans 14 amino acids. The V end lost 5 bases, the J end lost 2 bases, and 16 bases lay between the germline ends. Then a second PCR, running about 7 to 11 cycles, was carried out with a sample-barcoded 5' primer and a J-beta primer mix. TCRdb used MiXCR to reprocess the 5' RACE reads, holding one entry per CDR3 protein. The sample has some 1,800,000 distinct CDR3 sequences, about 39% seen once; the top ten hold 20% to 25%. This TCR derives from a human donor in good health. The sample comprised blood. V usage is TRBV30 and J usage is TRBJ2-7; D may be TRBD1 or TRBD2 (6 bases each). Here the CDR3 DNA reads TGTGCCTGGGGAAAGTGGGGGGCCACCTACGAGCAGTACTTC. It encodes CAWGKWGATYEQYF.